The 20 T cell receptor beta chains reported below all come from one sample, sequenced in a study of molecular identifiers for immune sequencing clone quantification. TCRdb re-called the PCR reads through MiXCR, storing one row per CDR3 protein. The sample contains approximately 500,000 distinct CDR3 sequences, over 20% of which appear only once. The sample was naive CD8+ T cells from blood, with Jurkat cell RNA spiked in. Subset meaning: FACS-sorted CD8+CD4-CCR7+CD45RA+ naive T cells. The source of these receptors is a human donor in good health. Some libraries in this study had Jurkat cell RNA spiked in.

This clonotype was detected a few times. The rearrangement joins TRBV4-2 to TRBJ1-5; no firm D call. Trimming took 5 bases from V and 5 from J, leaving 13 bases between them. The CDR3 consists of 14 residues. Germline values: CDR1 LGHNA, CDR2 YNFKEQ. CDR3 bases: TGTGCCAGCAGCTTGACAACTCCTGATCAGCCCCAGCATTTT. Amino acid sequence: CASSLTTPDQPQHF.

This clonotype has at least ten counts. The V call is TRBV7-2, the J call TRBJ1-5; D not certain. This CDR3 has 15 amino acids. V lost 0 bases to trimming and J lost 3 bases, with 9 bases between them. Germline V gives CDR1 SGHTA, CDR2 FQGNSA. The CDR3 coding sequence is TGTGCCAGCAGCTTAGCGTTGGGTTACAATCAGCCCCAGCATTTT. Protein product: CASSLALGYNQPQHF.

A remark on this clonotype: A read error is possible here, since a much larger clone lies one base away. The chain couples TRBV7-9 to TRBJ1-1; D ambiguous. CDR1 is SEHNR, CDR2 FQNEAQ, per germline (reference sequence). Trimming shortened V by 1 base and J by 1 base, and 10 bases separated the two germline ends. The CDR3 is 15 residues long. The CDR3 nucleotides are TGTGCCAGCAGCTTAGTGGAGGAGAGGAACACTGAAGCTTTCTTT. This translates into CASSLVEERNTEAFF.

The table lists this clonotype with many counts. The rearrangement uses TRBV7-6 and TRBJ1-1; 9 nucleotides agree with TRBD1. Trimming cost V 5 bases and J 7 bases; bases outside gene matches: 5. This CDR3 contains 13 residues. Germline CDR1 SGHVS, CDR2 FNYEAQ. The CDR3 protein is CASSAKTGGEAFF. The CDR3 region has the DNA TGTGCCAGCAGCGCCAAGACAGGGGGTGAAGCTTTCTTT.

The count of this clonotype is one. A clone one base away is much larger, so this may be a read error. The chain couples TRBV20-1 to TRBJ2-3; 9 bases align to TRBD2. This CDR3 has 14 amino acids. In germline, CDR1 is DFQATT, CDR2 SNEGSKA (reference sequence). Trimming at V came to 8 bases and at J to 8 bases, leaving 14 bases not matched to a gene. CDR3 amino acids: CSSPGAGGLGTQYF. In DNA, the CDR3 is TGCAGTTCTCCGGGGGCGGGGGGGCTGGGTACGCAGTATTTT.

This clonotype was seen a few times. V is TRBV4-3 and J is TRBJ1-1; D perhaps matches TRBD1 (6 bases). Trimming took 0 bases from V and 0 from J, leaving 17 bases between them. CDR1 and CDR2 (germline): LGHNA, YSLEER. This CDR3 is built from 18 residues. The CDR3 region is CASSQDLGDNYLNTEAFF. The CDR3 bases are TGCGCCAGCAGCCAAGATTTAGGGGACAACTACTTGAACACTGAAGCTTTCTTT.

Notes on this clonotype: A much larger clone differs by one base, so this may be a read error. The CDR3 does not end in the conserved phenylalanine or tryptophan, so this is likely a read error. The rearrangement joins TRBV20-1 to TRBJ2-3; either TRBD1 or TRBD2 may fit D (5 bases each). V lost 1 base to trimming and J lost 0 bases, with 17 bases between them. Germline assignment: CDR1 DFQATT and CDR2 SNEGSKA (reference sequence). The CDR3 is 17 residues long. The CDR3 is CSARAPGPYTSTDTQYL. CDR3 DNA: TGCAGTGCTAGAGCACCGGGACCATATACGAGCACAGATACGCAGTATCTT.

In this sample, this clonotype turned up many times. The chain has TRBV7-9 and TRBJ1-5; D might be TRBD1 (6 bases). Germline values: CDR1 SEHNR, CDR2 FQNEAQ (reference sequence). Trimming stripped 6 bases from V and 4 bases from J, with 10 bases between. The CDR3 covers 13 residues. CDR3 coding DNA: TGTGCCAGCAGGTCGGACAGAAATCAGCCCCAGCATTTT. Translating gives CASRSDRNQPQHF.

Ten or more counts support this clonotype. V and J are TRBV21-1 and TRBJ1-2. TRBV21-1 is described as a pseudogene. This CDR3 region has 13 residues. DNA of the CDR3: TGTGCCAGCAGCAAAAGGCGGAACTATGGCTACACCTTC. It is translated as CASSKRRNYGYTF.

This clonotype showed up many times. DNA of the CDR3: TGTGCCACCAGCAGAGAGGCGTATAGCTCCTACGAGCAGTACTTC. Amino acids: CATSREAYSSYEQYF. This chain joins TRBV15 and TRBJ2-7, with D uncertain. This CDR3 region has 15 residues. Trimming removed 0 bases from V and 0 bases from J, with 9 bases in between. The V gene's germline CDR1 is LNHNV and CDR2 YYDKDF (reference sequence).

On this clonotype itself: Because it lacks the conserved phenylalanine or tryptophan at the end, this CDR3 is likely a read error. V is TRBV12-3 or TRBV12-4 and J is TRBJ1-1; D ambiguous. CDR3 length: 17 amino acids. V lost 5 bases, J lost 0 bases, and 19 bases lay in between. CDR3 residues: CASSAPAYSGVNTEAFL. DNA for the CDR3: TGTGCCAGCAGTGCCCCCGCGTATTCAGGTGTGAACACTGAAGCTTTCCTT.

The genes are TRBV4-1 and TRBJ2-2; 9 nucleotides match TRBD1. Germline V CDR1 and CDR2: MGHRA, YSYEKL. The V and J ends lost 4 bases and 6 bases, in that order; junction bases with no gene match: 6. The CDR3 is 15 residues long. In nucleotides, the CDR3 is TGCGCCAGCAGCCCGGGACAGGGCGGCCCCGGGGAGCTGTTTTTT. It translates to CASSPGQGGPGELFF.

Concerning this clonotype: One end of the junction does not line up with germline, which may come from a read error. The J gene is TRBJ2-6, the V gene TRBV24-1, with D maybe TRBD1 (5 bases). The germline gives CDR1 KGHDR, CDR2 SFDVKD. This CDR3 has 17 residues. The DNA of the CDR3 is TGTGCCACCAGTCGAACAGGAAAGAAATCTGGGGTCAACGTCCTGACTTTC. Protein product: CATSRTGKKSGVNVLTF.

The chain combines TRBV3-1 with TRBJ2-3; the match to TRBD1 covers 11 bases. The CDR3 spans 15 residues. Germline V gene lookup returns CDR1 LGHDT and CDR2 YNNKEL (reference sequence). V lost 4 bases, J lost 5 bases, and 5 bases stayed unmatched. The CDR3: CASSPRTGGLDTQYF. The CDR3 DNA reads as TGTGCCAGCAGCCCAAGGACAGGGGGCCTAGATACGCAGTATTTT.

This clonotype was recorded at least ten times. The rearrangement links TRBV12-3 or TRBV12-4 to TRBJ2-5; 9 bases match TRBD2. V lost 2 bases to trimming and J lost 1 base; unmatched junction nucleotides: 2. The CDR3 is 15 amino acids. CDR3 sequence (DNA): TGTGCCAGCAGTTTACAGACTAGCGGCCAAGAGACCCAGTACTTC. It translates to CASSLQTSGQETQYF.

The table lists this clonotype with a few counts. CDR3 residues: CASSVVATLGETQYF. The DNA for the CDR3 is TGTGCCAGCAGCGTAGTGGCTACCCTGGGAGAGACCCAGTACTTC. V gene TRBV9 combines with J gene TRBJ2-5; no definite D call. Germline assignment: CDR1 SGDLS and CDR2 YYNGEE. The CDR3 is 15 amino acids. V was trimmed by 0 bases and J by 4 bases, leaving 13 bases between them. The whole variable domain, remainder taken from reference TRBV9 and TRBJ2-5, is DSGVTQTPKHLITATGQRVTLRCSPRSGDLSVYWYQQSLDQGLQFLIQYYNGEERAKGNILERFSAQQFPDLHSELNLSSLELGDSALYFCASSVVATLGETQYFGPGTRLLVL.

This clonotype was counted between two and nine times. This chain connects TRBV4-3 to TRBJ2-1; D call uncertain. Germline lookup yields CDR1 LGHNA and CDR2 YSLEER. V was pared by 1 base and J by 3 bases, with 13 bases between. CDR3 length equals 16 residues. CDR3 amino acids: CASSQALVEVYNEQFF. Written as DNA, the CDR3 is TGCGCCAGCAGCCAAGCGTTGGTAGAAGTCTACAATGAGCAGTTCTTC.

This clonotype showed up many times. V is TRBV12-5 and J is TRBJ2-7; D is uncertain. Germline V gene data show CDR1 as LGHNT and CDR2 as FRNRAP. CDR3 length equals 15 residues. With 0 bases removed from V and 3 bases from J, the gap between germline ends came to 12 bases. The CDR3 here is CASGLVPDTSYEQYF. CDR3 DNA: TGTGCTAGTGGTTTGGTACCCGACACCAGCTACGAGCAGTACTTC.

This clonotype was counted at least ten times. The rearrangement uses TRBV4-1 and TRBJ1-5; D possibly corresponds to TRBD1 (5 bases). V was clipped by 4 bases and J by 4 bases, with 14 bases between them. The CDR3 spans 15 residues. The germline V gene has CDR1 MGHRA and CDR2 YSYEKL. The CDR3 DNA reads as TGCGCCAGCAGCCTTCACGGGACTGTGAATCAGCCCCAGCATTTT. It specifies CASSLHGTVNQPQHF.

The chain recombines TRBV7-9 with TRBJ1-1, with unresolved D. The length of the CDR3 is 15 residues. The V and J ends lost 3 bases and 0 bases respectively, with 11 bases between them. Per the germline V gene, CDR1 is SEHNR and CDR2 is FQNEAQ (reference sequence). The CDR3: CASSLVRTMNTEAFF. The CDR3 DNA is TGTGCCAGCAGCTTGGTTCGGACTATGAACACTGAAGCTTTCTTT. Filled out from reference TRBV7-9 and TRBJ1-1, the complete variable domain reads DTGVSQNPRHKITKRGQNVTFRCDPISEHNRLYWYRQTLGQGPEFLTYFQNEAQLEKSRLLSDRFSAERPKGSFSTLEIQRTEQGDSAMYLCASSLVRTMNTEAFFGQGTRLTVV.